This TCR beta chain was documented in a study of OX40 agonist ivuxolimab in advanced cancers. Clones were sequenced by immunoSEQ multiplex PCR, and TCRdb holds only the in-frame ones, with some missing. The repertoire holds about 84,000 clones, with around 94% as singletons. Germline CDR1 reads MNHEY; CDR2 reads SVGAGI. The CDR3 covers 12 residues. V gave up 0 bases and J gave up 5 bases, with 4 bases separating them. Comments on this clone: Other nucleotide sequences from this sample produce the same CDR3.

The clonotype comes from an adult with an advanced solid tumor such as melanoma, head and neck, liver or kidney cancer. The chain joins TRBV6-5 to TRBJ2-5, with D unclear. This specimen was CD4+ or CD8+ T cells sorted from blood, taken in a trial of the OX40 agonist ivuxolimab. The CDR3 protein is CASSYSRETQYF. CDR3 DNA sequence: TGTGCCAGCAGTTACTCGAGGGAGACCCAGTACTTC.